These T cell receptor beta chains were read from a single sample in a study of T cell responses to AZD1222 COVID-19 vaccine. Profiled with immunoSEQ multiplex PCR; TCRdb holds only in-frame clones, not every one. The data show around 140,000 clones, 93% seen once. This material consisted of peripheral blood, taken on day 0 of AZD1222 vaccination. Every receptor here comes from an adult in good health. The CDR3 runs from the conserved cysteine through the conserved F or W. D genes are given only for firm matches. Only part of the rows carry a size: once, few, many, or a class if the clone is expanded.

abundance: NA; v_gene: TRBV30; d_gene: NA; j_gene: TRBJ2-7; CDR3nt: TGTGCCTGGAGTGTAGACTCCTACGAGCAGTACTTC; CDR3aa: CAWSVDSYEQYF
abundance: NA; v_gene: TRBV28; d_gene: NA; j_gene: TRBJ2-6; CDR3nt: TGTGCCAGCAGCTTTACAGCCTCTGGGGCCAACGTCCTGACTTTC; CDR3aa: CASSFTASGANVLTF
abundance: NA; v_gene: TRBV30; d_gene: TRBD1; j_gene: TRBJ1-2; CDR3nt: TGTGCCTGGAGTGGGGGACAGGGGGCCTATGGCTACACCTTC; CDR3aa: CAWSGGQGAYGYTF
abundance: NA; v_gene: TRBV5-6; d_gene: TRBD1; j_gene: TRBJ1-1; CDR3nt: TGTGCCAGCAGCCCAACAGGGGGGTGGACCACTGAAGCTTTCTTT; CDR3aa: CASSPTGGWTTEAFF
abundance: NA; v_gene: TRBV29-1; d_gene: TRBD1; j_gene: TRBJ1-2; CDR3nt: TGCACCGACAGGGGAGACGGCTACACCTTC; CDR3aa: CTDRGDGYTF
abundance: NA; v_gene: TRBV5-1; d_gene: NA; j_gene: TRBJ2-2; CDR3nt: TGCGCCAGCAGCTTGGCCAGGGATTTGACCGGGGAGCTGTTTTTT; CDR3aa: CASSLARDLTGELFF
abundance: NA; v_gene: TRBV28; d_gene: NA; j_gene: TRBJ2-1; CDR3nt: TGTGCCAGCAGTGATATGTTCCGGGAGCGATTAGGCTACAATGAGCAGTTCTTC; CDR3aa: CASSDMFRERLGYNEQFF
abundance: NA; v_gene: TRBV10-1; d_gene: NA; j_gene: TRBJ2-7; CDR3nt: TGCGCCAGCAGCCCCGTGGAGGGGGACTCCTACGAGCAGTACTTC; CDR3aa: CASSPVEGDSYEQYF
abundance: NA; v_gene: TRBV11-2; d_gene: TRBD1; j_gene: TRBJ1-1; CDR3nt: TGTGCCAGCAGCTTAAACAGGGGGAACACTGAAGCTTTCTTT; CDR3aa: CASSLNRGNTEAFF
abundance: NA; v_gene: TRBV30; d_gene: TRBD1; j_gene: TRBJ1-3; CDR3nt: TGTGCCTGGAGACCGAGGGACAGGTACTCTGGAAACACCATATATTTT; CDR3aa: CAWRPRDRYSGNTIYF
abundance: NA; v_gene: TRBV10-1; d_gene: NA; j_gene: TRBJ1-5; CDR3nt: TGCGCCAGCAGTGAGTCCGGAAATCAGCCCCAGCATTTT; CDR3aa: CASSESGNQPQHF
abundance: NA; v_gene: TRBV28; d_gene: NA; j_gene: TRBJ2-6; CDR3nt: TGTGCCAGCAGTTTCTCTGGGGCCAACGTCCTGACTTTC; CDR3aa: CASSFSGANVLTF
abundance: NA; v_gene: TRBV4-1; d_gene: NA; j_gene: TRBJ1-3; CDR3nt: TGCGCCAGCAGCCAGGGGGTACTCTCTGGAAACACCATATATTTT; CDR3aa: CASSQGVLSGNTIYF
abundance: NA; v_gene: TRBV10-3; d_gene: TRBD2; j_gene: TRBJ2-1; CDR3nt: TGTGCCATCAGGGATTTACTAGCGGGAGCGATAAATGAGCAGTTCTTC; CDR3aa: CAIRDLLAGAINEQFF
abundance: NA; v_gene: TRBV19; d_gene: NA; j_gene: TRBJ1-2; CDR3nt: TGTGCCAGTAGCCCTCAGAGGGACTATGGCGGCTACACCTTC; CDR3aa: CASSPQRDYGGYTF
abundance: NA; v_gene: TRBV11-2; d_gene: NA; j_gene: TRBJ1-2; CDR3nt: TGTGCCAGCAGCTTACGGGGCGGGCAGGGGCTACTATCTAACTATGGCTACACCTTC; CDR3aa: CASSLRGGQGLLSNYGYTF
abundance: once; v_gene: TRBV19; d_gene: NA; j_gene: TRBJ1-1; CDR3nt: TGTGCCAGTAGATACAGGGTAGGCACTGAAGCTTTCTTT; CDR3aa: CASRYRVGTEAFF